These T cell receptor beta chains were read from a single sample in a study of cytomegalovirus exposure and HLA in healthy donors. The repertoire was sequenced with immunoSEQ multiplex PCR; TCRdb's copy has only in-frame clones and lacks some. The sample consists of fewer than 55,000 clones, around 91% of them appearing once. The specimen was PBMCs. These TCRs come from a man aged 18 to 30 in good health and CMV-seronegative. CDR3s include the opening cysteine and the closing phenylalanine or tryptophan. The D gene is left open where the match is weak. Size is omitted from some rows. Given values are once, few, many or a class for expanded clones.

>TRBV14|-|TRBJ1-2|-
CASSQGQGNYGYTF
TGTGCCAGCAGCCAAGGGCAGGGAAACTATGGCTACACCTTC
>TRBV5-5|-|TRBJ2-4|-
CASSYPLAKAKNIQYF
TGTGCCAGCAGCTACCCCCTAGCGAAAGCCAAAAACATTCAGTACTTC
>TRBV10-2|TRBD1|TRBJ2-2|-
CASSEPVLAGTGSGELFF
TGCGCCAGCAGTGAGCCCGTACTCGCCGGGACAGGGTCCGGGGAGCTGTTTTTT
>TRBV2|TRBD1|TRBJ1-5|-
CASSPDRDSNQPQHF
TGTGCCAGCAGCCCCGACAGGGATAGCAATCAGCCCCAGCATTTT
>TRBV5-1|TRBD1|TRBJ1-6|-
CASRQSGGENSPLHF
TGCGCCAGCAGACAGTCAGGGGGCGAAAATTCACCCCTCCACTTT
>TRBV7-6|-|TRBJ1-1|-
CASSLAVQGNTEAFF
TGTGCCAGCAGCTTAGCGGTTCAGGGAAACACTGAAGCTTTCTTT
>TRBV23-1|-|TRBJ1-4|-
CASSQSDPTPWDKHEKLFF
TGCGCCAGCAGTCAATCGGACCCTACTCCGTGGGACAAACATGAAAAACTGTTTTTT
>TRBV2|-|TRBJ1-3|once
CASSEAPSGFGNTIYF
TGTGCCAGCAGTGAAGCGCCAAGCGGCTTTGGAAACACCATATATTTT
>TRBV6-1|TRBD1|TRBJ2-7|-
CASGRQGSYEQYF
TGTGCCAGCGGAAGACAGGGCTCCTACGAGCAGTACTTC
>TRBV7-9|TRBD2|TRBJ2-4|-
CASSVPLAGGEVNIQYF
TGTGCCAGCAGCGTACCGCTAGCGGGCGGAGAGGTAAACATTCAGTACTTC
>TRBV12-5|TRBD2|TRBJ2-2|-
CASGLSGSPAGELFF
TGTGCTAGTGGTTTGAGCGGGAGTCCCGCCGGGGAGCTGTTTTTT
>TRBV30|TRBD2|TRBJ2-7|-
CAVRLAGYEQYF
TGTGCCGTGAGGCTAGCGGGATACGAGCAGTACTTC
>TRBV4-1|-|TRBJ1-1|-
CASSQDLLIFF
TGCGCCAGCAGCCAAGATCTATTGATATTCTTT
>TRBV5-6|-|TRBJ1-2|-
CASSLLVVNRDGYTF
TGTGCCAGCAGCTTGTTGGTTGTCAACAGGGATGGCTACACCTTC
>TRBV7-9|-|TRBJ1-4|-
CASSSGLWGGEEKLFF
TGTGCCAGCAGCTCTGGGCTTTGGGGAGGGGAAGAAAAACTGTTTTTT
>TRBV4-3|TRBD2|TRBJ2-3|-
CASRKSTSGTDTQYF
TGCGCTAGCAGGAAATCGACTAGCGGCACAGATACGCAGTATTTT
>TRBV11-2|TRBD1|TRBJ1-1|-
CASSSTGDSTEAFF
TGTGCCAGCAGCTCGACGGGGGACAGTACCGAAGCTTTCTTT
>TRBV9|TRBD2|TRBJ2-1|-
CASSDGGLANEQFF
TGTGCCAGCAGCGACGGGGGACTAGCGAACGAGCAGTTCTTC
>TRBV2|-|TRBJ2-7|-
CASSEGAGRTYEQYF
TGTGCCAGCAGTGAAGGGGCGGGGCGGACCTACGAGCAGTACTTC
>TRBV5-1|-|TRBJ1-2|-
CASSFLPGHQYGYTF
TGCGCCAGCAGCTTTCTTCCGGGACATCAGTATGGCTACACCTTC
>TRBV11-3|TRBD1|TRBJ2-7|-
CASSSHPRTGPSYEQYF
TGTGCCAGCAGCTCTCACCCCCGGACAGGGCCGTCCTACGAGCAGTACTTC
>TRBV18|TRBD2|TRBJ2-3|-
CASSPKRGHTDTQYF
TGTGCCAGCTCACCTAAGCGGGGCCACACAGATACGCAGTATTTT
>TRBV2|TRBD1|TRBJ2-7|-
CASSPGTGANYEQYF
TGTGCCAGCAGTCCCGGGACAGGGGCTAACTACGAGCAGTACTTC
>TRBV29-1|-|TRBJ2-2|-
CSVARGRSTGELFF
TGCAGCGTTGCGAGAGGGAGGAGCACCGGGGAGCTGTTTTTT
>TRBV27|-|TRBJ2-4|-
CASSSGGSPKNIQYF
TGTGCCAGCAGCTCTGGGGGGAGCCCTAAAAACATTCAGTACTTC